The text below deals with one T cell receptor (beta chain). The antigen is not known. With V trimmed by 3 bases and J by 0 bases, 2 bases remained unmatched. Germline V gene data show CDR1 as LNHNV and CDR2 as YYDKDF (reference sequence). The CDR3 spans 15 residues. This sample was included in a study of cytomegalovirus exposure and HLA in healthy donors. The assay was immunoSEQ multiplex PCR, and TCRdb's table has in-frame clones only and misses some. This table has around 93,000 clones, 85% appearing once. Study-level results: Using the classifier, cytomegalovirus status was reportedly diagnosed with high specificity and sensitivity.

V gene TRBV15 combines with J gene TRBJ1-3; TRBD1 matches 7 bases. The clonotype comes from a young man in good health and CMV-seropositive. The sequenced sample consisted of PBMCs. Here the CDR3 reads CATSRGQSSGNTIYF. CDR3 DNA sequence: TGTGCCACCAGCAGGGGACAGAGCTCTGGAAACACCATATATTTT.